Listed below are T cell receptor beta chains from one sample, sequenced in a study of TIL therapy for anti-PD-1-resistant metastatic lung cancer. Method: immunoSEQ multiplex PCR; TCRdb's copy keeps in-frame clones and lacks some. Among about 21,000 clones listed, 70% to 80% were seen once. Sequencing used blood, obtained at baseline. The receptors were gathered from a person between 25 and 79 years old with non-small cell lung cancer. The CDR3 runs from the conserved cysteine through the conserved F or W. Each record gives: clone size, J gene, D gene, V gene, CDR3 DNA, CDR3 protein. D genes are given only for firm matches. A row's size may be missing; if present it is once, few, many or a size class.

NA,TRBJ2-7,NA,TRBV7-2,TGTGCCAGCAGCCCGAGGACAGCGGGGTACGAGCAGTACTTC,CASSPRTAGYEQYF
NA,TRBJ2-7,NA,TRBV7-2,TGTGCCAGCAGCTTATCAGTGGGAAGCTCCTACGAGCAGTACTTC,CASSLSVGSSYEQYF
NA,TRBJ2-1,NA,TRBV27,TGTGCCAGCAGCCATGGACTTCTCGGCTCCTACAATGAGCAGTTCTTC,CASSHGLLGSYNEQFF
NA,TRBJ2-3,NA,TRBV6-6,TGTGCCAGCAGTTACACGCGCACAGATACGCAGTATTTT,CASSYTRTDTQYF
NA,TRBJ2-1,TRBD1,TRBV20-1,TGCAGTGCTAGTAGATGGGACCCCACAGGGGTGGATGAGCAGTTCTTC,CSASRWDPTGVDEQFF
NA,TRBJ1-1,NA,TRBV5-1,TGCGCCAGCAGCCCCGGTTGGAGGGGTTTGACTGAAGCTTTCTTT,CASSPGWRGLTEAFF
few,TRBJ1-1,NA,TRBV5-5,TGTGCCAGCAGTCCGGGACACTTCGGGAACACTGAAGCTTTCTTT,CASSPGHFGNTEAFF
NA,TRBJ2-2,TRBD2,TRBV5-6,TGTGCCAGCAGCCCAACTAGCGGGAGGACGGCCGGGGAGCTGTTTTTT,CASSPTSGRTAGELFF
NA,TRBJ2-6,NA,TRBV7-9,TGTGCCAGCAGCTTACTAGGCGACAACGTCCTGACTTTC,CASSLLGDNVLTF
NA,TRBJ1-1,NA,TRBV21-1,TGTGCCAGCAGCAAACCAAGGACCGGAGGGGGATTGAACACTGAAGCTTTCTTT,CASSKPRTGGGLNTEAFF
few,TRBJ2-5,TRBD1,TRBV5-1,TGCGCCAGCAGCCCCACCGGGGACAGGGAGACCCAGTACTTC,CASSPTGDRETQYF
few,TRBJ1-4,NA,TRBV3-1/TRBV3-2,TGTGCCAGCAGCCAAGACTTCGCGGTAACAGGGAGGGAAAAACTGTTTTTT,CASSQDFAVTGREKLFF
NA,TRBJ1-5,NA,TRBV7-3,TGTGCCAGCAGTCTCCACAGGGTAGGGCAGCCCCAGCATTTT,CASSLHRVGQPQHF
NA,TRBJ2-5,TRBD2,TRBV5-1,TGCGCCAGCAGCTTAGCGGGGGGGTCAGAGACCCAGTACTTC,CASSLAGGSETQYF
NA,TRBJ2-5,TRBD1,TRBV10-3,TGTGCCATCAGTGAGGGACAGGGGGCAGAGACCCAGTACTTC,CAISEGQGAETQYF
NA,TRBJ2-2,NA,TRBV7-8,TGTGCCAGCAGCAAGGGGGGTCTCGGCGCCGGGGAGCTGTTTTTT,CASSKGGLGAGELFF
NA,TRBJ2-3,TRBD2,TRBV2,TGTGCCAGCAGGTGGGGACTAGGCACAGATACGCAGTATTTT,CASRWGLGTDTQYF
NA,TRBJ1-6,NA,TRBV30,TGTGCCTGGAGTAGGGGAGGAGATAATTCACCCCTCCACTTT,CAWSRGGDNSPLHF
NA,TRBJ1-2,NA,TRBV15,TGTGCCACCAGCAGAGAACAGGGTAGTATTTGGGGCTACACCTTC,CATSREQGSIWGYTF
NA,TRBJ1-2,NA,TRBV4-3,TGCGCCAGCAGCCAAGAACTACAGGGACACTATGGCTACACCTTC,CASSQELQGHYGYTF
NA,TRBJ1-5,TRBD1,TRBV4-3,TGCGCCAGCAGCCCTACAGGGGGTTTACAGCCCCAGCATTTT,CASSPTGGLQPQHF
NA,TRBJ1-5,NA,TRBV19,TGTGCCAGTAGTATAGATCGTTGGGGGATGAGCAATCAGCCCCAGCATTTT,CASSIDRWGMSNQPQHF
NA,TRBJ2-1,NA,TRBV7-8,TGTGCCAGCAGCACAGAGCAGGGGAGCTACAATGAGCAGTTCTTC,CASSTEQGSYNEQFF
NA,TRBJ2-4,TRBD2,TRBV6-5,TGTGCCAGCAGTTTGTCAGCGGGGGCCGAGGGAAGTCAGTACTTC,CASSLSAGAEGSQYF
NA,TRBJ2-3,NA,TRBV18,TGTGCCAGCTCACCCCTTATAGGGTCCAGCACAGATACGCAGTATTTT,CASSPLIGSSTDTQYF
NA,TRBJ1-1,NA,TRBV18,TGTGCCAGCTCACCATCGACCACTGAAGCTTTCTTT,CASSPSTTEAFF
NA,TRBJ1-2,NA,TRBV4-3,TGCGCCAGCAGCCTCCAAGGGGCGGGTGGCTACACCTTC,CASSLQGAGGYTF
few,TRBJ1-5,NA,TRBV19,TGTGCCAGTAGTATGGGCAATCAGCCCCAGCATTTT,CASSMGNQPQHF
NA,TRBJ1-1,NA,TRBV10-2,TGCGCCAGCAGCCGGACAGCTATGAACACTGAAGCTTTCTTT,CASSRTAMNTEAFF
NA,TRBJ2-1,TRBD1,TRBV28,TGTGCCAGCAGTACAGACTTAACAGGACAGGGAAAGAATGAGCAGTTCTTC,CASSTDLTGQGKNEQFF
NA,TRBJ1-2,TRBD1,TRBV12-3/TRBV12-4,TGTGCCAGCACTTTCTCCCAGGGGGGCGGCTACACCTTC,CASTFSQGGGYTF
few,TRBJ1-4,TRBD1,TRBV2,TGTGCCACCGGACAGGGATTTGAAAAACTGTTTTTT,CATGQGFEKLFF
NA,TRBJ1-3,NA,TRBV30,TGTGCCTGTCCACAGGGCATTTCTGGAAACACCATATATTTT,CACPQGISGNTIYF
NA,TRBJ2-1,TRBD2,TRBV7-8,TGTGCCAGCAGCTTAGCTAGCGGGGCGTACAATGAGCAGTTCTTC,CASSLASGAYNEQFF
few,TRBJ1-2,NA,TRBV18,TGTGCCAGCTCACCACCTAGTAACTATGGCTACACCTTC,CASSPPSNYGYTF
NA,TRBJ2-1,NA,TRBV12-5,TGTGCTAGTGGAGAAAGACCGAGCTCCTACAATGAGCAGTTCTTC,CASGERPSSYNEQFF
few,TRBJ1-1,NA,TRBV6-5,TGTGCCAGCAGTTATGAGACAGCGAACACTGAAGCTTTCTTT,CASSYETANTEAFF
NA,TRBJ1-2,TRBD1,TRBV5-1,TGCGCCAGCAGCTTGCGTTCTACAGGGGAGAACGGCTACACCTTC,CASSLRSTGENGYTF
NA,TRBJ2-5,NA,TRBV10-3,TGTGCCACTCGAAACAACCCCGGGGAAGAGACCCAGTACTTC,CATRNNPGEETQYF
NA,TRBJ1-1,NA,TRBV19,TGTGCCAGTAGTATAGCCTGGACGGAGAACACTGAAGCTTTCTTT,CASSIAWTENTEAFF
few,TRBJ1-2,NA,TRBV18,TGTGCCAGCTCACCGCAGGGGAACTATGGCTACACCTTC,CASSPQGNYGYTF
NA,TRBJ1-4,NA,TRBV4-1,TGCGCCAGCAGCCAAGTGCAGCAAAATGAAAAACTGTTTTTT,CASSQVQQNEKLFF
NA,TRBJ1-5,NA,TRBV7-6,TGTGCCAGCAGCTTCGGACTTAATCAGCCCCAGCATTTT,CASSFGLNQPQHF